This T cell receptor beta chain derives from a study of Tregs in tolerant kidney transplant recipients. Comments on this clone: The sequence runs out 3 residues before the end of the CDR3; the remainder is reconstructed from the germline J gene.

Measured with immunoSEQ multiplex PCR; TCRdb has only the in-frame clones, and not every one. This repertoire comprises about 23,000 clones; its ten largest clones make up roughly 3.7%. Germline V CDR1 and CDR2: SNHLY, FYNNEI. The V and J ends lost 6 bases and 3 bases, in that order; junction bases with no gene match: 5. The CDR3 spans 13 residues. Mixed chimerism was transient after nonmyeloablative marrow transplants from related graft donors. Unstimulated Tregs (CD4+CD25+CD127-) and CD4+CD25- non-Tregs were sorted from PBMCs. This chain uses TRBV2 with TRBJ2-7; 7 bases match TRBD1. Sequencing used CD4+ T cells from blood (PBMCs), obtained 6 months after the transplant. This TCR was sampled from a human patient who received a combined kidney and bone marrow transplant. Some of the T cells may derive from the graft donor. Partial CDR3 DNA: TGTGCCAGCAGACGGACAGGCCTCTACGAG. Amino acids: CASRRTGLYE. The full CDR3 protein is CASRRTGLYEQYF. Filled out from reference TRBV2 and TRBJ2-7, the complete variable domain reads EPEVTQTPSHQVTQMGQEVILRCVPISNHLYFYWYRQILGQKVEFLVSFYNNEISEKSEIFDDQFSVERPDGSNFTLKIRSTKLEDSAMYFCASRRTGLYEQYFGPGTRLTVT.